The clone carrying this T cell receptor (beta chain) was counted once. The data belong to a study of control samples from healthy donors and cancer patients. TCRdb's copy holds only in-frame clones and misses some; the assay was immunoSEQ multiplex PCR. The table shows about 180,000 clones, with around 90% occurring only once. In germline, CDR1 is MNHEY, CDR2 SMNVEV (reference sequence). This CDR3 region has 16 residues. Unmatched junction bases numbered 3, after V lost 0 bases and J lost 1 base. V gene TRBV27 combines with J gene TRBJ1-1, with 9 bases lining up with TRBD1. The source material was blood. This sequence originates from a woman aged 45-65 years in good health. The CDR3 spells CASSLSGTGTNTEAFF. The CDR3 DNA sequence: TGTGCCAGCAGTTTATCCGGGACAGGGACGAACACTGAAGCTTTCTTT.